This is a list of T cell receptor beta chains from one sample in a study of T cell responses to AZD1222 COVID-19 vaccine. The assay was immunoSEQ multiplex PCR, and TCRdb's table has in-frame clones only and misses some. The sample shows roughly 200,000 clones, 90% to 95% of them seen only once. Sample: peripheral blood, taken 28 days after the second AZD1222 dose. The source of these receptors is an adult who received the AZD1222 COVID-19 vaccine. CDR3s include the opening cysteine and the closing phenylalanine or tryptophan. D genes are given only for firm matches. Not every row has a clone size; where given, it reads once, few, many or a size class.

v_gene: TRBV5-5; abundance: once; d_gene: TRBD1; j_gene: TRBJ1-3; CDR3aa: CASSPPTGFRGNTIYF; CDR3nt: TGTGCCAGCAGCCCCCCGACAGGGTTTCGTGGAAACACCATATATTTT
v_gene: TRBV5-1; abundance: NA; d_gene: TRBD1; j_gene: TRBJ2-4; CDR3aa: CASSATGTGKFQYF; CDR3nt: TGCGCCAGCAGCGCCACCGGGACAGGGAAATTTCAGTACTTC
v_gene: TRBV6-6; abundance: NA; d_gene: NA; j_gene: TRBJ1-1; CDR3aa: CASSSRGQTEAFF; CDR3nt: TGTGCCAGCAGTTCTCGGGGGCAGACTGAAGCTTTCTTT
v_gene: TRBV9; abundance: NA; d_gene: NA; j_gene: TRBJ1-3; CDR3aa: CASSAATSGNTIYF; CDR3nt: TGTGCCAGCAGCGCCGCTACCTCTGGAAACACCATATATTTT
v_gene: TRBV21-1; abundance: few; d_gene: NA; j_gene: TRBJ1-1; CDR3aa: CASSKGERGTEAFF; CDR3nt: TGTGCCAGCAGCAAAGGGGAGAGAGGAACTGAAGCTTTCTTT
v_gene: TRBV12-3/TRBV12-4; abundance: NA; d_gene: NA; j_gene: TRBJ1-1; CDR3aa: CASSLIPSEAFF; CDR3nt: TGTGCCAGCAGCTTAATTCCGTCTGAAGCTTTCTTT
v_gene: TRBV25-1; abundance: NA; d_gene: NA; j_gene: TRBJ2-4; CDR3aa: CASSGFGGLAAKNIQYF; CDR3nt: TGTGCCAGCAGTGGATTCGGGGGGCTAGCAGCCAAAAACATTCAGTACTTC
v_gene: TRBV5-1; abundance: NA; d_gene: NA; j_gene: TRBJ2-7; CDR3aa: CASTRGGPYEQYF; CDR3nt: TGCGCCAGCACCAGGGGGGGACCCTACGAGCAGTACTTC
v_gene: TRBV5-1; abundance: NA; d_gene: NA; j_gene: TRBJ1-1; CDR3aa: CASRATTEVFAEAFF; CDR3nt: TGCGCCAGCAGAGCAACCACAGAGGTTTTCGCTGAAGCTTTCTTT
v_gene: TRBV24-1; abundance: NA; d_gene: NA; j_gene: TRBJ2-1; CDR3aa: CATSGTGSHNEQFF; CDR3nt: TGTGCCACCAGTGGTACAGGGTCGCACAATGAGCAGTTCTTC
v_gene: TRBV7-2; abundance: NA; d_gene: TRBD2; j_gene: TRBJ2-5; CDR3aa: CASSPGLAGGETQYF; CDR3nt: TGTGCCAGCAGCCCGGGACTAGCGGGAGGTGAGACCCAGTACTTC
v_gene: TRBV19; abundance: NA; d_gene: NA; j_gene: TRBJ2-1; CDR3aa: CASSPGTYNEQFF; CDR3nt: TGTGCCAGTAGTCCCGGGACCTACAATGAGCAGTTCTTC
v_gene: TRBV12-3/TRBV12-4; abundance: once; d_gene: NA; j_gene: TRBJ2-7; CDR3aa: CASSRGAEKQYF; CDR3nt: TGTGCCAGCTCCCGGGGGGCGGAGAAGCAGTACTTC
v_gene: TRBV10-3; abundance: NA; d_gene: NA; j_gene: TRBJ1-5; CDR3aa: CATGTQGTRQPQHF; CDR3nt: TGTGCCACCGGGACACAGGGTACGAGGCAGCCCCAGCATTTT
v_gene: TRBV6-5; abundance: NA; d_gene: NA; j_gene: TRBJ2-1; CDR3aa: CASSLGGSYNEQFF; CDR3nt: TGTGCCAGCAGCCTAGGGGGCTCCTACAATGAGCAGTTCTTC
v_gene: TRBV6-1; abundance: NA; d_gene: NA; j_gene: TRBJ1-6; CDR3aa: CASSETGQSPLHF; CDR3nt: TGTGCCAGCAGTGAAACAGGGCAGTCACCCCTCCACTTT
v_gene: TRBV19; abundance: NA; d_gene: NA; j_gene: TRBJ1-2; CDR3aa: CASSPQGFYGYTF; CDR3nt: TGTGCCAGTAGTCCACAGGGCTTCTATGGCTACACCTTC
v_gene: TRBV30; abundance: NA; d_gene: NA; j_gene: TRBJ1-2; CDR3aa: CAWSVRAGYTF; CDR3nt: TGTGCCTGGAGTGTACGGGCTGGCTACACCTTC
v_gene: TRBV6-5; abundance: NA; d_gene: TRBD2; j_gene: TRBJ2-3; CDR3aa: CASSYGLAESTDTQYF; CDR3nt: TGTGCCAGCAGTTACGGACTAGCGGAAAGCACAGATACGCAGTATTTT
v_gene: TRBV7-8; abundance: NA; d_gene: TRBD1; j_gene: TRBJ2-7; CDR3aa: CASSLDGTGYEQYF; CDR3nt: TGTGCCAGCAGCTTAGACGGGACAGGCTACGAGCAGTACTTC
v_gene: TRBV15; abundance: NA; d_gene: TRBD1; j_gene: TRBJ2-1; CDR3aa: CATSRDPTGGYNEQFF; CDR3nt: TGTGCCACCAGCAGAGATCCGACAGGGGGCTACAATGAGCAGTTCTTC
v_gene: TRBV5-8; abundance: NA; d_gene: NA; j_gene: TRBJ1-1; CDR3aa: CASSLPRGRSLRAFF; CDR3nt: TGTGCCAGCAGCTTGCCCCGGGGGAGATCACTGCGGGCTTTCTTT
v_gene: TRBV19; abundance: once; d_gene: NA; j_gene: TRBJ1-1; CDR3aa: CASSQQGNTEAFF; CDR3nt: TGTGCCAGTAGCCAACAGGGGAACACTGAAGCTTTCTTT
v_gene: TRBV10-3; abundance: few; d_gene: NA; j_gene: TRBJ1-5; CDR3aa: CAISESKGNQPQHF; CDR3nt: TGTGCCATCAGTGAGTCGAAAGGTAATCAGCCCCAGCATTTT
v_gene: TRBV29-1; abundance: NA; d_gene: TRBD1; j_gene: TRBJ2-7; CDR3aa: CSAGTGGSYEQYF; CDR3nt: TGCAGCGCTGGGACAGGGGGTTCCTACGAGCAGTACTTC
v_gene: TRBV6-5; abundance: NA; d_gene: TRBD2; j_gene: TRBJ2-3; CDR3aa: CASSYIFSGRTDTQYF; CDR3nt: TGTGCCAGCAGTTACATTTTTAGCGGGCGCACAGATACGCAGTATTTT
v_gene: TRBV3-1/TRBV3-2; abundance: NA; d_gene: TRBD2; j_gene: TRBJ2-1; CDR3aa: CASSQLLAGLYSYNEQFF; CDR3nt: TGTGCCAGCAGCCAACTGTTAGCGGGGCTCTACTCCTACAATGAGCAGTTCTTC
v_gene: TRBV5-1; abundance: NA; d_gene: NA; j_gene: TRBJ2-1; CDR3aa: CASSLGAGVNNEQFF; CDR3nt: TGCGCCAGCAGCTTGGGGGCAGGGGTCAACAATGAGCAGTTCTTC
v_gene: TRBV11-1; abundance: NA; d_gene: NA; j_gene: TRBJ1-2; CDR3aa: CASSLRGPRYGYTF; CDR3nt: TGTGCCAGCAGCCTCAGGGGCCCCCGGTATGGCTACACCTTC
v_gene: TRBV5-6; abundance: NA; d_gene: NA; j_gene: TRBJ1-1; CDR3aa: CASSLLDRLNTEAFF; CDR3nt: TGTGCCAGCAGTCTGCTAGACAGATTGAACACTGAAGCTTTCTTT
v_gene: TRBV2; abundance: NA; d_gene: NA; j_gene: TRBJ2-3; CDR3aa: CASRPTSAGTDTQYF; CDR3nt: TGTGCCAGCAGACCCACTAGTGCGGGCACAGATACGCAGTATTTT
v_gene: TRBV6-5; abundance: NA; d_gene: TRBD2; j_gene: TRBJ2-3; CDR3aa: CASSYSSSGVTDTQYF; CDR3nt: TGTGCCAGCAGTTACTCGTCTAGCGGGGTCACAGATACGCAGTATTTT
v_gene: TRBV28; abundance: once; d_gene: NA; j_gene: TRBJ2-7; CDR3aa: CASSPGRVGEQYF; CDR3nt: TGTGCCAGCAGCCCGGGGCGGGTTGGTGAGCAGTACTTC
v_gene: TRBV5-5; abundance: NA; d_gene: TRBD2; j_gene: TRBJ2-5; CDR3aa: CASSLVSGGLETQYF; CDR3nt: TGTGCCAGCAGCTTGGTGAGCGGGGGGTTAGAGACCCAGTACTTC
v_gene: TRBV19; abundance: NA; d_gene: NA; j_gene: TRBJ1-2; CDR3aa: CASSPGGYRSASFYGYTF; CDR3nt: TGTGCCAGTAGCCCGGGGGGGTACAGAAGCGCCAGCTTTTATGGCTACACCTTC
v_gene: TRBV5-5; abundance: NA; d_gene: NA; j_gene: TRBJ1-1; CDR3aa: CASSLAWPDAEAFF; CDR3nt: TGTGCCAGCAGCTTGGCCTGGCCTGACGCTGAAGCTTTCTTT
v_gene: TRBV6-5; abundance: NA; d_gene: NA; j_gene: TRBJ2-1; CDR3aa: CASAPGSHEQFF; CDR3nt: TGTGCCAGCGCTCCAGGTAGCCATGAGCAGTTCTTC
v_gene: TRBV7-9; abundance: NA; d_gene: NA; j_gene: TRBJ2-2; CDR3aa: CASSFLEIGTGELFF; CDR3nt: TGTGCCAGCAGCTTTTTGGAGATAGGCACCGGGGAGCTGTTTTTT